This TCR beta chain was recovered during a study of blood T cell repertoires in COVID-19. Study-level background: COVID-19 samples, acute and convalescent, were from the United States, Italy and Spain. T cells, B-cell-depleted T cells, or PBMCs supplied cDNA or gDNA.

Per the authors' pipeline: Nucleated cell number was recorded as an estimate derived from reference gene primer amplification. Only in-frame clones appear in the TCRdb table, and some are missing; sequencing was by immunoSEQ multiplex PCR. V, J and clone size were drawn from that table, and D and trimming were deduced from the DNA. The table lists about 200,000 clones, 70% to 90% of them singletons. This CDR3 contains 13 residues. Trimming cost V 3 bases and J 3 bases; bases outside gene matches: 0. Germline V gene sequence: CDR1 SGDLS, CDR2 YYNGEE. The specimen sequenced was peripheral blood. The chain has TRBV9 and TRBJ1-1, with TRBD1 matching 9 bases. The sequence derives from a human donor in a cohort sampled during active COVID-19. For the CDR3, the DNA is TGTGCCAGCAGCGGGGACAGGGACACTGAAGCTTTCTTT. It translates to CASSGDRDTEAFF.